These 13 T cell receptor beta chains were sequenced from one sample in a study of T-cell memory formation after mild COVID-19. TCRdb recomputed calls from the 5' RACE reads with MiXCR, one row per CDR3 protein. The sample has over 300,000 distinct CDR3 sequences, 20% to 25% seen once. Sequenced sample: PBMCs or a T cell subset sorted from them (not recorded which). The origin of the receptors is a man between 18 and 35 years old who had mild COVID-19 (a few samples of this study predate the infection). Cell type and time point are not known.

J is TRBJ2-1 and V is TRBV15; 7 nucleotides match TRBD1. In germline, CDR1 is LNHNV, CDR2 YYDKDF (reference sequence). J lost 1 base, V lost 0 bases, and 3 bases had no gene match. This CDR3 contains 16 residues. CDR3 in DNA: TGTGCCACCAGCAGAGATCAGGGGGTATCCTACAATGAGCAGTTCTTC. Its translation: CATSRDQGVSYNEQFF.

This clonotype has more than one count but fewer than ten. The V gene is TRBV20-1, the J gene TRBJ2-7, with 7 positions matching TRBD1. CDR3 length equals 14 residues. The germline CDR1 and CDR2 sequences are DFQATT and SNEGSKA (reference sequence). The J segment lost 5 bases and the V segment lost 2 bases, leaving 9 bases of the junction unmatched. The CDR3 nucleotides are TGCAGTGCTAGAACCAACAGGGGATGGGACGAGCAGTACGTC. Translating it yields CSARTNRGWDEQYV.

This clonotype has a handful of counts. The gene calls are TRBV6-5 and TRBJ2-5; either TRBD1 or TRBD2 may fit D (5 bases each). The germline V gene encodes CDR1 MNHEY and CDR2 SVGAGI. This CDR3 spans 15 amino acids. The V and J ends lost 7 bases and 5 bases respectively, with 20 bases between them. The CDR3 sequence: CASTPDWGSRETQYF. CDR3 DNA: TGTGCCAGCACCCCAGACTGGGGGTCCCGGGAGACCCAGTACTTC.

The V call is TRBV9, the J call TRBJ2-3; a weak D match, TRBD1 (7 bases). Per the germline V gene, CDR1 is SGDLS and CDR2 is YYNGEE. The germline V and J ends were trimmed by 0 bases and 6 bases, with 17 bases remaining between them. This CDR3 contains 16 residues. The CDR3 protein is CASSVGRGAKVDTQYF. The CDR3 coding sequence is TGTGCCAGCAGCGTAGGCAGGGGGGCGAAGGTGGATACGCAGTATTTT. The whole variable domain, filled in from reference TRBV9 and TRBJ2-3, reads DSGVTQTPKHLITATGQRVTLRCSPRSGDLSVYWYQQSLDQGLQFLIQYYNGEERAKGNILERFSAQQFPDLHSELNLSSLELGDSALYFCASSVGRGAKVDTQYFGPGTRLTVL.

This clonotype was seen a few times. This sequence joins TRBV12-3 or TRBV12-4 and TRBJ2-5, with 9 bases fitting TRBD2. V lost 6 bases, J lost 4 bases, and 9 bases stayed unmatched. The CDR3 contains 15 residues. The CDR3 sequence is CASRTISGGSETQYF. CDR3 nucleotides: TGTGCCAGCAGGACGATTAGCGGGGGTTCAGAGACCCAGTACTTC.

The chain links TRBV4-1 to TRBJ2-7; no clear D. The V gene's germline CDR1 is MGHRA and CDR2 YSYEKL. V was clipped by 3 bases and J by 3 bases, with 12 bases between them. The CDR3 consists of 14 residues. CDR3 sequence reads: CASSHTAQSYEQYF. DNA of the CDR3: TGCGCCAGCAGCCATACTGCACAGAGCTACGAGCAGTACTTC.

This clonotype has a handful of counts. J is TRBJ2-1 and V is TRBV12-3 or TRBV12-4, with a tentative D call TRBD1 (6 bases). The CDR3 is 16 residues long. Between the trimmed V and J ends, which lost 3 bases and 0 bases, there was a span of 12 bases. The CDR3 coding sequence is TGTGCCAGCAGTTTCCCATTGGGGGCCTCCTACAATGAGCAGTTCTTC. Its translation is CASSFPLGASYNEQFF.

The chain employs TRBV4-1 and TRBJ2-1; TRBD2 is a possible D gene (5 bases). V was clipped by 1 base and J by 0 bases, with 7 bases between them. The germline CDR1 and CDR2 sequences are MGHRA and YSYEKL. The CDR3 consists of 15 residues. CDR3 DNA: TGCGCCAGCAGCCAAGGTGGGAGCTCCTACAATGAGCAGTTCTTC. Translating gives CASSQGGSSYNEQFF.

This clonotype was seen only a few times. The chain is built from TRBV10-3 and TRBJ2-3; possible D gene TRBD1, 5 bases. Germline lookup yields CDR1 ENHRY and CDR2 SYGVKD. The V gene lost 3 bases and the J gene lost 0 bases, with 7 bases spanning the gap. CDR3 size: 14 residues. Here the CDR3 reads CAISEGDSTDTQYF. The CDR3 nucleotides read TGTGCCATCAGTGAAGGGGATAGCACAGATACGCAGTATTTT.

This chain connects TRBV5-1 to TRBJ2-2; 7 nucleotides line up with TRBD1. Germline trimming cut 4 bases from V and 4 bases from J; bases unmatched to any gene: 4. Looked up from germline, CDR1 is SGHRS and CDR2 is YFSETQ. The CDR3 is made up of 14 amino acids. The CDR3: CASSTTGITGELFF. The CDR3 DNA follows: TGCGCCAGCAGCACGACAGGGATCACCGGGGAGCTGTTTTTT. Full variable domain (outside the CDR3, taken from reference TRBV5-1 and TRBJ2-2): KAGVTQTPRYLIKTRGQQVTLSCSPISGHRSVSWYQQTPGQGLQFLFEYFSETQRNKGNFPGRFSGRQFSNSRSEMNVSTLELGDSALYLCASSTTGITGELFFGEGSRLTVL.

The chain uses TRBV12-3 or TRBV12-4 and TRBJ2-4; D is unclear. The V end was cut by 6 bases, the J end by 7 bases, with 13 bases between. The CDR3 contains 13 residues. The CDR3 protein is CASRYNGVNIQYF. CDR3 in DNA: TGTGCCAGCAGGTATAATGGGGTGAACATTCAGTACTTC.

The rearrangement uses TRBV4-1 and TRBJ1-6, with TRBD1 as a possible D gene (5 bases). V was trimmed by 1 base and J by 10 bases, leaving 5 bases between them. This CDR3 is 12 amino acids long. Germline V lookup: CDR1 MGHRA, CDR2 YSYEKL. The CDR3 DNA reads TGCGCCAGCAGCCAAGGGGGCTCACCCCTCCACTTT. Translation: CASSQGGSPLHF.

The J gene is TRBJ2-5, the V gene TRBV7-2; 9 bases align to TRBD1. Per germline, CDR1 SGHTA and CDR2 FQGNSA. CDR3 length: 15 amino acids. V gave up 5 bases and J gave up 5 bases; unmatched junction bases: 9. The CDR3 here is CASSGRTGAGETQYF. The CDR3, as DNA: TGTGCCAGCAGCGGGCGGACAGGGGCGGGGGAGACCCAGTACTTC.